This T cell receptor beta chain was identified in a study of beta chain features in type 1 diabetes. This clone was seen a handful of times. Its antigen is unidentified. Germline-derived CDR1 and CDR2 are SEHNR and FQNEAQ (reference sequence). The CDR3 totals 17 residues. The V and J ends lost 5 bases and 1 base, in that order; junction bases with no gene match: 9. Reverse transcribing all isolated RNA meant expressed TCRB transcripts were sequenced. Generated by immunoSEQ multiplex PCR, the TCRdb table keeps only in-frame clones and is missing some. Among some 700,000 clones, 10% to 15% were seen once, and the ten largest hold 0.02% to 0.025%. Broader study findings: HLA effects on TCRB rearrangement stayed unresolved here. Cells carrying high TCR expression could end up over-represented when cDNA is sequenced. Patients showed naive, central memory and Treg TCRB repertoires that appeared more similar than those of healthy donors. Moderate but significant shortening of TCRB CDR3s was recorded in all four CD4+ subsets from Type 1 diabetes patients.

This chain joins TRBV7-9 and TRBJ2-5; TRBD2 matches at 11 bases. The sequenced sample consisted of naive CD4+ T cells from blood. This receptor was obtained from a man younger than 35 with type 1 diabetes. The CDR3, as DNA: TGTGCCAGCAGCGCCCTTCCTAGCGGGGGGCCCCAAGAGACCCAGTACTTC. This encodes CASSALPSGGPQETQYF.